This TCR beta chain was observed in a study of beta chain features in type 1 diabetes. Points from the study as a whole: All four CD4+ subsets from Type 1 diabetes patients carried moderately but significantly shorter TCRB CDR3s.

Only a few counts were recorded for this clone. What it binds is not known. The CDR3 spans 15 residues. CDR1 and CDR2 (germline): SGHVS, FQNEAQ. The V and J ends lost 3 bases and 0 bases, in that order; junction bases with no gene match: 4. The entirety of the isolated RNA underwent reverse transcription, so expressed TCRB transcripts were sequenced. Sequencing was performed with immunoSEQ multiplex PCR; in TCRdb, only in-frame clones are kept and a portion is missing. Altogether around 710,000 clones are present, 12% being singletons, with the ten largest covering more than 0.095%. Cell sorting via CD45RO/CCR7/CD25/CD127/CD95/CD27 was performed to obtain CD4+ naive, central memory, regulatory and stem cell-like memory cells.

This receptor was obtained from a man under 40 with type 1 diabetes. J is TRBJ1-2 and V is TRBV7-8; 7 positions agree with TRBD1. Sequenced sample: naive CD4+ T cells from blood. The CDR3 DNA reads as TGTGCCAGCAGCTTCTGGGACAGCCCTAACTATGGCTACACCTTC. Protein product: CASSFWDSPNYGYTF.